This T cell receptor beta chain was sequenced for a study of early T cells in non-severe SARS-CoV-2 infection. Study-level information: Alpha and beta chains were unpaired, from unsorted whole-blood bulk RNA.

TCRdb ran MiXCR on the 5' RACE reads and lists one entry per CDR3 protein. In the table there are around 57,000 distinct CDR3 sequences, 7% to 9% of which are singletons. V lost 0 bases and J lost 11, with 8 bases in between. Germline values: CDR1 LNHDA, CDR2 SQIVND (reference sequence). There are 12 residues in the CDR3. The sequence was collected from an adult who was a healthcare worker with PCR-confirmed SARS-CoV-2 infection or an uninfected control (not recorded which). Sequencing was performed on whole blood. The chain uses TRBV19 and TRBJ1-5, with unresolved D. CDR3 sequence: CASSIEAFAQHF. The DNA of the CDR3 is TGTGCCAGTAGTATAGAGGCTTTTGCCCAGCATTTT.